A single sample is the source of the 4 T cell receptor beta chains below, sequenced in a study of shared clonotypes between healthy human individuals. Assay: immunoSEQ multiplex PCR; the TCRdb copy retains only in-frame clones and omits some. The repertoire consists of hundreds of thousands of clones, with about 97% occurring once and the leading ten covering 0.057%. The specimen was naive CD4+ T cells sorted from blood. The subset is: CD45RA+ positively selected. The receptor source for this set is a woman between 25 and 40 years old in good health.

V gene TRBV19 combines with J gene TRBJ1-2; D not certain. This CDR3 contains 15 residues. Per germline, CDR1 LNHDA and CDR2 SQIVND (reference sequence). V lost 2 bases to trimming and J lost 4 bases, with 14 bases between them. The DNA for the CDR3 is TGTGCCAGTAGTATAAGCTACAGCGGTTCCTATGGCTACACCTTC. It specifies CASSISYSGSYGYTF.

The gene calls are TRBV10-2 and TRBJ1-2; 8 nucleotides match TRBD1. From germline, CDR1 is WSHSY and CDR2 SAAADI. The length of the CDR3 is 13 residues. The trim removed 6 bases at V and 7 bases at J, leaving 7 bases unmatched. Here the CDR3 reads CASRMAGGGGYTF. In nucleotides, the CDR3 is TGCGCCAGCAGGATGGCAGGGGGCGGTGGCTACACCTTC.

The chain has TRBV7-9 and TRBJ2-5; TRBD1 matches at 7 bases. Looked up from germline, CDR1 is SEHNR and CDR2 is FQNEAQ (reference sequence). This CDR3 is 15 amino acids long. The trim removed 2 bases at V and 3 bases at J, leaving 6 bases unmatched. The CDR3 sequence is CASSLQTGSKETQYF. The CDR3 DNA sequence: TGTGCCAGCAGCTTACAGACAGGGTCAAAAGAGACCCAGTACTTC.

This rearrangement joins TRBV7-3 to TRBJ2-1; no reliable D call. Per the germline V gene, CDR1 is SGHTA and CDR2 is FQGTGA. Trimming cost V 5 bases and J 0 bases, with 8 bases left between them. There are 14 residues in the CDR3. As DNA, the CDR3 is TGTGCCAGCAGCCCCCAGGCCTCCTACAATGAGCAGTTCTTC. Protein product: CASSPQASYNEQFF.